The 22 T cell receptor beta chains given below trace back to one sample, sequenced in a study of CXCR3-negative and CXCR3-positive naive CD8 T cells. Libraries were UMI-labeled 5' RACE TRB cDNA. Reprocessing the 5' RACE reads, TCRdb reports a single entry for every CDR3 protein and omits DNA. In all, the sample yields under 150,000 distinct CDR3 sequences. Findings and caveats of the study: CXCR3-positive naive cells had more hydrophobic TRB CDR3s than CXCR3-negative naive cells.

Their antigens remain unidentified. Sequences were obtained from naive CXCR3+ CD8+ T cells from blood. The subset here: CD45RO-CCR7+CD27+CD95- naive CD8+ T cells expressing CXCR3 (TNR3+). Receptors originate from a human donor in good health. Some clones in this sample may be carry-over from other donors' samples.

J is TRBJ2-7 and V is TRBV7-9; the D gene TCRdb calls, TRBD2, cannot be checked with no DNA. CDR3 length: 15 residues. Germline CDR1 SEHNR, CDR2 FQNEAQ (reference sequence). The CDR3 spells CASSPPRGERYEQYF. Complete variable domain (other parts from reference TRBV7-9 and TRBJ2-7): DTGVSQNPRHKITKRGQNVTFRCDPISEHNRLYWYRQTLGQGPEFLTYFQNEAQLEKSRLLSDRFSAERPKGSFSTLEIQRTEQGDSAMYLCASSPPRGERYEQYFGPGTRLTVT.

The J gene is TRBJ2-5, the V gene TRBV7-2; TCRdb's D gene call, TRBD1, goes unchecked for lack of DNA. Germline V gene lookup returns CDR1 SGHTA and CDR2 FQGNSA. CDR3 length: 17 residues. CDR3 region: CASSPWPSGGFGETQYF.

V is TRBV28 and J is TRBJ2-3; the TRBD2 assignment by TCRdb is unverifiable without DNA. CDR1 is MDHEN, CDR2 SYDVKM, per germline. The CDR3 has 18 residues. The CDR3 loop is CASSPKVLAGGRRATQYF.

The V and J genes are TRBV7-6 and TRBJ1-1; checking the TCRdb D call of TRBD1 is not possible without DNA. CDR1 is SGHVS and CDR2 is FNYEAQ in the germline V gene. The CDR3 is made up of 14 amino acids. The chain's CDR3 is CASSRGQGRIEAFF.

The chain joins TRBV20-1 to TRBJ2-5. Germline V gene data show CDR1 as DFQATT and CDR2 as SNEGSKA (reference sequence). The CDR3 covers 15 residues. The CDR3 spells CSAGVLAEYQETQYF.

The rearrangement uses TRBV4-2 and TRBJ2-7; lacking DNA, the TRBD2 call made by TCRdb goes unchecked. Germline CDR1 reads LGHNA; CDR2 reads YNFKEQ. This CDR3 is 18 amino acids long. The CDR3 loop reads CASSPPSSQASGDYEQYF.

This chain links TRBV12-3 or TRBV12-4 with TRBJ2-1; there is no DNA to check the TCRdb D call of TRBD1. This CDR3 is built from 17 residues. CDR3 in amino acids: CASSPRTGGDPDNEQFF.

J is TRBJ1-1 and V is TRBV19; no DNA is available, so the TRBD1 call from TCRdb remains unchecked. The CDR3 extends over 16 amino acids. Germline CDR1 is LNHDA and CDR2 is SQIVND (reference sequence). CDR3 protein: CATLNPGQGKHTEAFF.

The chain combines TRBV11-3 with TRBJ2-4. CDR1 and CDR2 (germline): SGHNT, YENEEA. The CDR3 is 13 amino acids. The CDR3 is CASSDLDWDIQYF. Full variable domain (outside the CDR3, taken from reference TRBV11-3 and TRBJ2-4): EAGVVQSPRYKIIEKKQPVAFWCNPISGHNTLYWYLQNLGQGPELLIRYENEEAVDDSQLPKDRFSAERLKGVDSTLKIQPAELGDSAVYLCASSDLDWDIQYFGAGTRLSVL.

The chain joins TRBV3-1 to TRBJ2-5; there is no DNA to check the TCRdb D call of TRBD1. Germline V gene sequence: CDR1 LGHDT, CDR2 YNNKEL (reference sequence). CDR3 length equals 14 residues. CDR3 protein: CASSLQGSGETQYF.

The CDR3 here is CSARSLGAYEQYF. The chain carries TRBV20-1 and TRBJ2-7; no DNA is available, so the TRBD1 call from TCRdb remains unchecked. The CDR3 has 13 amino acids. Per germline, CDR1 DFQATT and CDR2 SNEGSKA (reference sequence).

The J gene is TRBJ2-5, the V gene TRBV29-1; the D call from TCRdb, TRBD2, cannot be confirmed without DNA. This CDR3 has 15 amino acids. Germline V CDR1 and CDR2: SQVTM, ANQGSEA. The CDR3 loop is CSVEGREGTQETQYF. Supplemented by reference TRBV29-1 and TRBJ2-5, the full variable domain reads SAVISQKPSRDICQRGTSLTIQCQVDSQVTMMFWYRQQPGQSLTLIATANQGSEATYESGFVIDKFPISRPNLTFSTLTVSNMSPEDSSIYLCSVEGREGTQETQYFGPGTRLLVL.

The genes are TRBV6-5 and TRBJ2-1; TCRdb proposes TRBD1, but this gene call is untestable without DNA. The germline gives CDR1 MNHEY, CDR2 SVGAGI. The CDR3 consists of 16 residues. The CDR3 region is CASSYSSGDSNNEQFF.

The chain recombines TRBV28 with TRBJ1-2; checking the TCRdb D call of TRBD1 is not possible without DNA. The CDR3 has 15 residues. Germline-derived CDR1 and CDR2 are MDHEN and SYDVKM. The chain's CDR3 is CASSPNRGRLYGYTF.

This chain joins TRBV12-3 or TRBV12-4 and TRBJ2-2; the D gene TCRdb calls, TRBD1, cannot be checked with no DNA. The CDR3 loop spans 15 amino acids. CDR3: CASSPPRTSTGELFF.

The chain has TRBV18 and TRBJ2-5; TCRdb indicates TRBD2, and absent DNA this call remains unverified. This CDR3 is 17 amino acids long. CDR1 and CDR2 (germline): KGHSH, LQKENI. The CDR3 reads CASSPRTSGRWWETQYF. Looking up the rest from reference TRBV18 and TRBJ2-5 gives the full variable domain: NAGVMQNPRHLVRRRGQEARLRCSPMKGHSHVYWYRQLPEEGLKFMVYLQKENIIDESGMPKERFSAEFPKEGPSILRIQQVVRGDSAAYFCASSPRTSGRWWETQYFGPGTRLLVL.

The V call is TRBV5-5, the J call TRBJ2-7. Germline lookup yields CDR1 SGHKS and CDR2 YYEKEE (reference sequence). The CDR3 totals 12 residues. The CDR3 loop reads CASSFFGNEQYF.

The chain carries TRBV7-9 and TRBJ2-5. The germline CDR1 and CDR2 sequences are SEHNR and FQNEAQ (reference sequence). This CDR3 is 14 amino acids long. The CDR3 loop is CASSLAPSQETQYF.

The CDR3 sequence is CSVESSGRYNEQFF. V and J are TRBV29-1 and TRBJ2-1; TCRdb reports TRBD2, a call that lacks DNA to check it against. Per the germline V gene, CDR1 is SQVTM and CDR2 is ANQGSEA. The CDR3 spans 14 residues.

This rearrangement joins TRBV29-1 to TRBJ2-7. From germline, CDR1 is SQVTM and CDR2 ANQGSEA. The CDR3 is 14 residues long. The CDR3 reads CSVEALSSSYEQYF.

CDR3 protein: CASSYGLAGSYEQYF. This sequence joins TRBV3-1 and TRBJ2-7; lacking DNA, the TRBD2 call made by TCRdb goes unchecked. The CDR3 runs to 15 residues. CDR1 is LGHDT, CDR2 YNNKEL, per germline (reference sequence).

The J gene is TRBJ2-7, the V gene TRBV6-2 or TRBV6-3; the TCRdb D gene call, TRBD1, has no DNA to confirm it. CDR3 length: 11 residues. CDR1 MNHEY and CDR2 SVGEGT come from the germline V gene. The chain's CDR3 is CASSPLAEQYF.